This TCR beta chain was captured in a study of glioma-infiltrating T cells after dendritic cell vaccination. Study as a whole: Samples are from glioblastoma patients in Phase I and II dendritic cell vaccine trials. Dendritic cell vaccine was injected intradermally three times, biweekly. Monocyte-derived dendritic cells, cultured approximately 7 days with IL-4 and GM-CSF, were pulsed with autologous tumor lysate.

The CDR3 extends over 15 amino acids. Per the germline V gene, CDR1 is SGHNT and CDR2 is YYREEE (reference sequence). Trimming stripped 4 bases from V and 0 bases from J, with 13 bases between. This clone appeared once. The PCR used 60 V beta and 13 J beta primers. Sequencing used immunoSEQ multiplex PCR; TCRdb keeps in-frame clones, though not all of them. In the table there are over 55,000 clones, approximately 80% of which are singletons. Sequences were derived from blood, sampled before dendritic cell vaccination. The chain carries TRBV5-4 and TRBJ1-1; D possibly corresponds to TRBD1 (6 bases). The receptor was derived from a human donor with glioblastoma. The CDR3 here is CASSASGQVNTEAFF. In nucleotides, the CDR3 is TGTGCCAGCAGCGCCTCGGGACAAGTGAACACTGAAGCTTTCTTT. The variable domain in full, completed from reference TRBV5-4 and TRBJ1-1, reads ETGVTQSPTHLIKTRGQQVTLRCSSQSGHNTVSWYQQALGQGPQFIFQYYREEENGRGNFPPRFSGLQFPNYSSELNVNALELDDSALYLCASSASGQVNTEAFFGQGTRLTVV.